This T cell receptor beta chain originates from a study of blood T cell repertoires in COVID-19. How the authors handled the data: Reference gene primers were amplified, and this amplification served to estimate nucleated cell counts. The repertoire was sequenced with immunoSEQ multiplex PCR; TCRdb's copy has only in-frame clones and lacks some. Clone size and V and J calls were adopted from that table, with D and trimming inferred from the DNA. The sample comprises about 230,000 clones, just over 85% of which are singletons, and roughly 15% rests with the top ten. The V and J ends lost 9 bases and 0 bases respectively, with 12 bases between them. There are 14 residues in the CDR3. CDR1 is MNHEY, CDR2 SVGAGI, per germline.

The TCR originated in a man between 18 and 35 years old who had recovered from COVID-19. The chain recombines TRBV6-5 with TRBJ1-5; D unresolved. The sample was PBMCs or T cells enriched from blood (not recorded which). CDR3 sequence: CASFAVHSNQPQHF. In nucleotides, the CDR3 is TGTGCCAGTTTTGCAGTTCATAGCAATCAGCCCCAGCATTTT.